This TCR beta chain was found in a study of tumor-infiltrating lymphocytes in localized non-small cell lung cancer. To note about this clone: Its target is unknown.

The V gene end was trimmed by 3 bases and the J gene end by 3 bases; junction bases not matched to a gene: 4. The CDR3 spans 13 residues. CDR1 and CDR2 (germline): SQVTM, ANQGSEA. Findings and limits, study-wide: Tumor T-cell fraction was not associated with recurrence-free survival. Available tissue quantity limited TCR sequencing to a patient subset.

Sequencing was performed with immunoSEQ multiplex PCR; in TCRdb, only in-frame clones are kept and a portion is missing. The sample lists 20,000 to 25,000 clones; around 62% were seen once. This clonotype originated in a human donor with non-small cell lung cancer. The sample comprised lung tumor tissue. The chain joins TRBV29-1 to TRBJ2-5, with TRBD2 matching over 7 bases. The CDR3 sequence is CSVEGLQKETQYF. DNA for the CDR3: TGCAGCGTTGAGGGACTACAGAAAGAGACCCAGTACTTC.